The source of this T cell receptor beta chain is a study of blood T cell repertoires in COVID-19. Study background: The United States, Italy and Spain supplied acute and convalescent COVID-19 samples. T cells, B-cell-depleted T cells, or PBMCs supplied cDNA or gDNA.

Germline loops: CDR1 ENHRY, CDR2 SYGVKD. The length of the CDR3 is 15 residues. V was pared by 0 bases and J by 7 bases, with 3 bases of the junction left unmatched. Original processing methods: Reference gene primer amplification gave nucleated cell count estimates. Only in-frame clones appear in the TCRdb table, and some are missing; sequencing was by immunoSEQ multiplex PCR. V and J calls and clone size are as listed in that table; D and trimming were resolved from the DNA. Of about 220,000 clones listed, 80% to 85% are singletons. The Seattle patients joined while their infection was active and were tracked longitudinally afterward.

The rearrangement links TRBV10-3 to TRBJ1-1; the match to TRBD1 covers 12 bases. The clonotype originates from a woman in her sixties or seventies with COVID-19, enrolled during active disease. Sequenced material: peripheral blood. The CDR3 nucleotides read TGTGCCATCAGTGAGTCTGGGACAGGGGGCCTTGAAGCTTTCTTT. Amino acids: CAISESGTGGLEAFF.